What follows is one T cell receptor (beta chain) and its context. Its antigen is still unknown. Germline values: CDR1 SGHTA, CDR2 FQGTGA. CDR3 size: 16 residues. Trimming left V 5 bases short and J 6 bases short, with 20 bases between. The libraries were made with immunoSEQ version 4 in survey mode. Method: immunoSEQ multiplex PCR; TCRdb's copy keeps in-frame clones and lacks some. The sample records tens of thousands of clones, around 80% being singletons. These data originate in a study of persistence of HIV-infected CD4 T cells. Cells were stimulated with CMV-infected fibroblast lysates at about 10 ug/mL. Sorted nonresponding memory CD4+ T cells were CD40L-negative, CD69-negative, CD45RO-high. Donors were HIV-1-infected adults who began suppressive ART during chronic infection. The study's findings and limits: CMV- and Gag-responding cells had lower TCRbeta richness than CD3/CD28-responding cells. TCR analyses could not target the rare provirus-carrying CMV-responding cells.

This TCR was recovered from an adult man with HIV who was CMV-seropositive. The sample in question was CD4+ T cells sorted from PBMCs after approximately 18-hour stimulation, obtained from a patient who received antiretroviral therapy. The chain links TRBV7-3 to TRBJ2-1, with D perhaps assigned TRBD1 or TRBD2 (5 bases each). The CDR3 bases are TGTGCCAGCAGCCTCTCCGGGACGCCCGCTATCAATGAGCAGTTCTTC. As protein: CASSLSGTPAINEQFF.